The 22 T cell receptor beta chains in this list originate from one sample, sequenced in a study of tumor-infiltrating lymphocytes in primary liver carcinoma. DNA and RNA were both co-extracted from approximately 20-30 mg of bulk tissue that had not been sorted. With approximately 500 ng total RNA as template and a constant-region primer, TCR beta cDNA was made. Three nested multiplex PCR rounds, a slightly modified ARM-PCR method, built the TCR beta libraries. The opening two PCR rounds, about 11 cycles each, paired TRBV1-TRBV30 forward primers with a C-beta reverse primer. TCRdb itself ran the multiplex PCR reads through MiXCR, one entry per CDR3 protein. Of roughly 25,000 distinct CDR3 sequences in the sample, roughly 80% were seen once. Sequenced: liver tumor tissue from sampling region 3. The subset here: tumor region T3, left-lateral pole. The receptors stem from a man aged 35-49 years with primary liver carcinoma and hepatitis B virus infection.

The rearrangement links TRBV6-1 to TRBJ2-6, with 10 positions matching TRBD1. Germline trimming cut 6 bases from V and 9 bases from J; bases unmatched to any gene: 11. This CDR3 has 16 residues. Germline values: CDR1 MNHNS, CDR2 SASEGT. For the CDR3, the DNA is TGTGCCAGCAGCCCCGGGACAGGGGCTAGGGACAACGTCCTGACTTTC. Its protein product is CASSPGTGARDNVLTF.

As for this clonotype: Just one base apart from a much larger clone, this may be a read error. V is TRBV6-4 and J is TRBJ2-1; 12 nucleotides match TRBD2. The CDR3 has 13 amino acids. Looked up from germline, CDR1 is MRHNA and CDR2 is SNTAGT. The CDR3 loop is CASSGLAGSERFF. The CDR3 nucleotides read TGTGCCAGCAGCGGACTAGCGGGAAGTGAGCGGTTCTTC.

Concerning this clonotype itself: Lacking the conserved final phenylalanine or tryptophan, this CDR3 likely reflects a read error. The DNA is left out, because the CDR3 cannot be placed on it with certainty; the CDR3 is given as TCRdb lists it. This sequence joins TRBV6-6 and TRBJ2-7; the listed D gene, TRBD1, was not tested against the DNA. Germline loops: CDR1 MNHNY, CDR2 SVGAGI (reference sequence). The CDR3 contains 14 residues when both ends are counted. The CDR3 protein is CVSMATGASYEHYI.

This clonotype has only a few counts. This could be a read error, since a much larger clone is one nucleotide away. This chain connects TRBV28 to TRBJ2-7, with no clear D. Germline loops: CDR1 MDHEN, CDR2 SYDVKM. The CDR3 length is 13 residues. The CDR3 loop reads CANSPGLYYEQYF. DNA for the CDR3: TGTGCCAACAGTCCCGGCCTATACTACGAGCAGTACTTC.

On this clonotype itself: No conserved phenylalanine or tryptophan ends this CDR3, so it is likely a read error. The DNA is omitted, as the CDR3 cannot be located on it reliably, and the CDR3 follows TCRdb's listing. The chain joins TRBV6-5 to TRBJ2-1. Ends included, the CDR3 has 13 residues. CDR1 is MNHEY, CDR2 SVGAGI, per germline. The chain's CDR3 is CASSYSVANEQLL.

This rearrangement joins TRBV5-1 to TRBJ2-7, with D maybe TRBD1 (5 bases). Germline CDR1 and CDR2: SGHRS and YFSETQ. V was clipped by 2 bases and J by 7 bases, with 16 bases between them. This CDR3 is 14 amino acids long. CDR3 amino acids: CASSLSAGIEEQYF. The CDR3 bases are TGCGCCAGCAGCTTAAGTGCAGGGATCGAGGAGCAGTACTTC.

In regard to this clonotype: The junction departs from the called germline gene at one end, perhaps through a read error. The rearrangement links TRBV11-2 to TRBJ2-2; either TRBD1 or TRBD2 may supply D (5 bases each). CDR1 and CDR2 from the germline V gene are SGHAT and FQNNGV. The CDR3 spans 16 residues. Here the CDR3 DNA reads TGTACCAGCAGCTTAGCATTAGGGGCGAACACCGGGGAACTGTTTTTT. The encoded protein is CTSSLALGANTGELFF.

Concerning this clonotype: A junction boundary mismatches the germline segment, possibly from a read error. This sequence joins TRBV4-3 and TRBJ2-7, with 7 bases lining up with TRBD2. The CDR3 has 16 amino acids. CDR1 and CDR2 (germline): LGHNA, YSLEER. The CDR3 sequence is CASSPELALASYEQYF. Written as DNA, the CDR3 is TGCGCAAGCAGCCCGGAACTAGCGCTCGCATCCTACGAGCAGTACTTC.

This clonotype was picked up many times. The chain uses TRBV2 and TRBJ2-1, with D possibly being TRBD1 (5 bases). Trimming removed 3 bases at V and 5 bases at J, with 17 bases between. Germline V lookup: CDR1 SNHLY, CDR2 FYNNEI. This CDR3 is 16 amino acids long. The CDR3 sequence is CASSDPTARGDNEQFF. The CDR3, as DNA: TGTGCCAGCAGTGATCCGACAGCGCGTGGGGACAATGAGCAGTTCTTC. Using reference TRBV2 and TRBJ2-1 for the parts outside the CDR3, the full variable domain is EPEVTQTPSHQVTQMGQEVILRCVPISNHLYFYWYRQILGQKVEFLVSFYNNEISEKSEIFDDQFSVERPDGSNFTLKIRSTKLEDSAMYFCASSDPTARGDNEQFFGPGTRLTVL.

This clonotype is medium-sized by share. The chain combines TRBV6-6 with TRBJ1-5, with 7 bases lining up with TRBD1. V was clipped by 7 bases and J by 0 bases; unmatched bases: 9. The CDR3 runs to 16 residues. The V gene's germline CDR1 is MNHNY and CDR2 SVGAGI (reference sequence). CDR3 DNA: TGTGCCAGCAAGACGGGGACAGTCGATAGCAATCAGCCCCAGCATTTT. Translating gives CASKTGTVDSNQPQHF.

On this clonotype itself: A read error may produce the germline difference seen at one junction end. CDR3 sequence (DNA): TGCGCCAGCAGCCAAGGGCACAGGAACTATGGATACACATTC. This translates into CASSQGHRNYGYTF. This chain connects TRBV4-1 to TRBJ1-2; maybe TRBD1 (5 bases). Germline V gene lookup returns CDR1 MGHRA and CDR2 YSYEKL. The CDR3 covers 14 residues.

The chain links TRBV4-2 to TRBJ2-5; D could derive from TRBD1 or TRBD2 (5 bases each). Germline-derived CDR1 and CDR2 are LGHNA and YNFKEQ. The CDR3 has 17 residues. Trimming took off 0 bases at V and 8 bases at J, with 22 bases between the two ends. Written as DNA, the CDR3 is TGTGCCAGCAGCCAAGACCCAATCGGGACGCTGCTGGATACCCAGTACTTC. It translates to CASSQDPIGTLLDTQYF.

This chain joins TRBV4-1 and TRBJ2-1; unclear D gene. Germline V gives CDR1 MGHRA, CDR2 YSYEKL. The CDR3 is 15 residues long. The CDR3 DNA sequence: TGCGCTAGTAGCCCGCTCGGTAACAAGAACAATGAGCAGTTCTTC. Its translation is CASSPLGNKNNEQFF.

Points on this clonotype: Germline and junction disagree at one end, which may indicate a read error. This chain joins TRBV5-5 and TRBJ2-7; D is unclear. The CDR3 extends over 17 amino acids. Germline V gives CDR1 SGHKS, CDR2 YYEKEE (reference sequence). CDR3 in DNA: TGTGCCAGTAGCTTGGACCAACACCTGACTCGGCACTACGAGCAGTACTTC. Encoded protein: CASSLDQHLTRHYEQYF. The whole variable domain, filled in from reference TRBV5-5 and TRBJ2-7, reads DAGVTQSPTHLIKTRGQQVTLRCSPISGHKSVSWYQQVLGQGPQFIFQYYEKEERGRGNFPDRFSARQFPNYSSELNVNALLLGDSALYLCASSLDQHLTRHYEQYFGPGTRLTVT.

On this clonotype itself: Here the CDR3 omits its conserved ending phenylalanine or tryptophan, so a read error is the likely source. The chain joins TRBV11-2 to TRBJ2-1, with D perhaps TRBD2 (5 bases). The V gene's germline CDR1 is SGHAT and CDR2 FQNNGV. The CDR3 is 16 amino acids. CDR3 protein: CASILELLAGMNEQFL. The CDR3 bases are TGTGCCAGCATCTTAGAGCTCCTAGCTGGAATGAATGAGCAGTTCCTC.

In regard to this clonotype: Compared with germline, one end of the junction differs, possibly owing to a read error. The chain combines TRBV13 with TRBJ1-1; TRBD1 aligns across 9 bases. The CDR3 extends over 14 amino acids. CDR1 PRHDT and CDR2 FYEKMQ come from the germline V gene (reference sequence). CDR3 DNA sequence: TGTGCCAGCAGGACAGGGGGTGCAAACACTGAAGCTTTCTTC. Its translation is CASRTGGANTEAFF.

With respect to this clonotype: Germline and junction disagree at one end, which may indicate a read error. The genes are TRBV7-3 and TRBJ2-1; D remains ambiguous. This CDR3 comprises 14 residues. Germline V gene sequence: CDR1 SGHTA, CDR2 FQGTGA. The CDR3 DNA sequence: TGTACCAGAAGCTTAAGTTTGGCACACAATGAGCATTTCTTC. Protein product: CTRSLSLAHNEHFF.

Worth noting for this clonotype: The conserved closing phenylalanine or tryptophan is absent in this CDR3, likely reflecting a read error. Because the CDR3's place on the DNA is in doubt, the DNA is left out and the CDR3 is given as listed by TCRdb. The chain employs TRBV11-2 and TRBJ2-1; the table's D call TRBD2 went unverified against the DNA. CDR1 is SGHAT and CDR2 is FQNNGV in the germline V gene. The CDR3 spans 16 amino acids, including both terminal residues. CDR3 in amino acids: CTSSLELLAGMNEQLL.

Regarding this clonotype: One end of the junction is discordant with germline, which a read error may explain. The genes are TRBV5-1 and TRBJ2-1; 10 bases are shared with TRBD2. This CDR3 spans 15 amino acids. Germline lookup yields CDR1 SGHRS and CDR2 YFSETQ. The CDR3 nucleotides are TGCACCAGCAGCTTGGCCATAGCGGGAGGTGGTGAGCAGTTCTTC. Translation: CTSSLAIAGGGEQFF.

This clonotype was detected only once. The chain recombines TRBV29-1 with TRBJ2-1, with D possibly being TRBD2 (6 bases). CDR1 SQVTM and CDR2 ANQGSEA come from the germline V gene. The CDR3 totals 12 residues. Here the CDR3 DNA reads TGCAGTACCCGCCCAGGAGGGAATGAGCAGTTCTTC. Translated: CSTRPGGNEQFF.

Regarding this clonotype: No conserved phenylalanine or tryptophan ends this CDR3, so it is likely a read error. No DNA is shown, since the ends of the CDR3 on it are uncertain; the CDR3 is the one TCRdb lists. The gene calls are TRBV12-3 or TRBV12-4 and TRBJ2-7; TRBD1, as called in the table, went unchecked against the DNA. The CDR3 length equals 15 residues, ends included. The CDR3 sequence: CASSIGAGGPYEKYL.

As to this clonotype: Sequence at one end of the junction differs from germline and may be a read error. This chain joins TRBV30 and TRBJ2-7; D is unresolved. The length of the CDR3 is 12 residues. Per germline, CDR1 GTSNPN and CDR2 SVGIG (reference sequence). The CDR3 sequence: CAWSVRDHEQCF. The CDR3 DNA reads TGTGCCTGGAGCGTCAGAGACCACGAGCAGTGCTTC.